This T cell receptor (beta chain) came from a study of human CD8 memory T cell subsets (TCRdb year 2020). Regarding the complete study: TCRbeta repertoires of stem-like (TSTEM), progenitor exhausted-like (TPEX) and effector memory CD8+ T cell subsets were compared to assess their clonal relationships. TCRbeta repertoires were obtained from TSTEM, TPEX and effector memory subsets contributed by each of about 6 donors.

Sequencing instrument: NextSeq 550. A Human TCR Profiling Kit was used to prepare UMI-labeled 5' RACE TCRbeta libraries. Every TCRbeta library was prepared in parallel with an identical number of PCR cycles. The published analysis was carried out like this. Each TCRbeta library contained between roughly 2,900 and 18,000 functional CDR3beta clonotypes. MIGEC 1.2.9 handled UMI extraction and consensus assembly, with a minimum of three reads required per UMI. MiXCR 3.0.3 was used to extract in-frame CDR3beta repertoires. Each sample was downsampled to 42,000 randomly selected UMIs before diversity metrics were computed in VDJtools 1.2.1. Repertoire overlap metrics D, R and F2 were calculated in VDJtools for the top 3,000 clones of each sample pair. TCRdb reprocessed the raw reads; every CDR3 protein sequence is a single record, and DNA is not supplied. These V and J calls are TCRdb output, not the study's own analysis. The table for this sample lists about 6,900 distinct CDR3 sequences. Together, the top ten hold over 20% of the sample.

From a lookup of the germline V gene, CDR1 and CDR2 are MNHNS and SASEGT. From cysteine to phenylalanine, the CDR3 is 11 amino acids long. There is no recorded DNA. Note on this clonotype: Its antigen remains unidentified.

General conclusions and limits of the study: Greater repertoire diversity in TSTEM than in TPEX subsets was suggested by Chao1 estimates, potentially reflecting a broader range of specificities. Normalized Shannon-Wiener diversity was similarly high in TSTEM and TPEX subsets, while effector memory subsets were less diverse by comparison. Clonotypes were shared with effector memory cells by both stem-like subsets, but only minimal overlap was found between TSTEM and TPEX repertoires, suggesting distinct antigen spectra. Only TCRbeta chains were sequenced, and repertoire comparisons were based on six donors, with testing performed by paired t-tests and Bonferroni correction.

Early differentiated memory cells that were CCR7+ PD-1+ TIGIT+ and showed dysfunctional, exhausted-like traits were classified as progenitor exhausted-like memory CD8+ T cells (TPEX). Peripheral blood mononuclear cells were isolated from healthy donor buffy coats by density gradient separation. Negative magnetic separation using EasySep or MojoSort CD8+ T cell isolation kits was how the study enriched total CD8+ T cells. For each subset, total RNA was extracted using an RNeasy Mini Kit from duplicate vials of some 150,000 sorted CD8+ T cells. The PBMCs were used either fresh or after being cryopreserved in fetal bovine serum with roughly 10% DMSO. CD8+ T cell subsets were sorted to purity by fluorescence-activated cell sorting on a FACSAria III.

The TCR comes from a human donor in good health. Material: CD8+ T cells from PBMCs. The chain couples TRBV6-1 to TRBJ2-1. The CDR3 sequence is CASSLGNEQFF.